Listed below are T cell receptor beta chains from one sample, sequenced in a study of a mutant IDH1 vaccine in newly diagnosed glioma. The repertoire was sequenced with immunoSEQ multiplex PCR; TCRdb's copy has only in-frame clones and lacks some. The data show about 51,000 clones, roughly 80% seen once. The specimen comprised PBMCs, sampled from a glioma patient treated with radiotherapy, temozolomide or both. All receptors come from a woman between 35 and 50 years old with glioma. Each CDR3 is given with its conserved first and last residue. A D gene is named only where the DNA matches it firmly. Size values are once, few and many counts, or a class for expanded clones, and some rows have none.

clone_size: -; d_call: TRBD1; j_call: TRBJ1-2; v_call: TRBV18; cdr3_aa: CASSPPGQGRYGYTF; cdr3_nt: TGTGCCAGCTCACCACCGGGACAGGGTAGATATGGCTACACCTTC
clone_size: -; d_call: -; j_call: TRBJ1-6; v_call: TRBV5-1; cdr3_aa: CASSMGGGNSPLHF; cdr3_nt: TGCGCCAGCAGCATGGGGGGTGGCAATTCACCCCTCCACTTT
clone_size: -; d_call: -; j_call: TRBJ1-1; v_call: TRBV7-8; cdr3_aa: CASSIYEGTAEAFF; cdr3_nt: TGTGCCAGCAGTATATACGAGGGGACGGCTGAAGCTTTCTTT
clone_size: once; d_call: TRBD2; j_call: TRBJ2-5; v_call: TRBV2; cdr3_aa: CASRWGGETQYF; cdr3_nt: TGTGCCAGCAGATGGGGGGGAGAGACCCAGTACTTC
clone_size: -; d_call: -; j_call: TRBJ2-1; v_call: TRBV2; cdr3_aa: CASTGGRHNEQFF; cdr3_nt: TGTGCCAGCACAGGGGGGAGGCACAATGAGCAGTTCTTC
clone_size: few; d_call: -; j_call: TRBJ1-1; v_call: TRBV9; cdr3_aa: CASSLTRGEGAEAFF; cdr3_nt: TGTGCCAGCAGCCTTACAAGGGGGGAGGGAGCTGAAGCTTTCTTT
clone_size: -; d_call: -; j_call: TRBJ2-5; v_call: TRBV4-1; cdr3_aa: CASSQVGGALETQYF; cdr3_nt: TGCGCCAGCAGCCAAGTTGGGGGGGCCTTGGAGACCCAGTACTTC
clone_size: -; d_call: TRBD1; j_call: TRBJ2-1; v_call: TRBV7-7; cdr3_aa: CASSLDRVHEQFF; cdr3_nt: TGTGCTAGCAGCTTAGACAGGGTACATGAGCAGTTCTTC
clone_size: -; d_call: -; j_call: TRBJ2-1; v_call: TRBV7-2; cdr3_aa: CASSRGQSSYNEQFF; cdr3_nt: TGTGCCAGCAGCCGGGGGCAGAGCTCCTACAATGAGCAGTTCTTC
clone_size: -; d_call: -; j_call: TRBJ1-2; v_call: TRBV6-1; cdr3_aa: CASSEAPGVGYGYTF; cdr3_nt: TGTGCCAGCAGTGAAGCACCGGGGGTTGGCTATGGCTACACCTTC
clone_size: -; d_call: -; j_call: TRBJ1-1; v_call: TRBV5-1; cdr3_aa: CASSHDITEAFF; cdr3_nt: TGCGCCAGCAGCCACGACATCACTGAAGCTTTCTTT
clone_size: -; d_call: -; j_call: TRBJ1-5; v_call: TRBV4-3; cdr3_aa: CASSQDVEQPQHF; cdr3_nt: TGCGCCAGCAGCCAAGATGTCGAACAGCCCCAGCATTTT
clone_size: -; d_call: TRBD2; j_call: TRBJ2-2; v_call: TRBV7-2; cdr3_aa: CASSLVGLAGNTGELFF; cdr3_nt: TGTGCCAGCAGCTTAGTGGGACTAGCGGGGAACACCGGGGAGCTGTTTTTT
clone_size: -; d_call: -; j_call: TRBJ2-7; v_call: TRBV7-9; cdr3_aa: CASSLEVAYEQYF; cdr3_nt: TGTGCCAGCAGCTTAGAGGTTGCCTACGAGCAGTACTTC
clone_size: -; d_call: TRBD2; j_call: TRBJ2-5; v_call: TRBV18; cdr3_aa: CASSPLLAEETQYF; cdr3_nt: TGTGCCAGCTCACCCTTACTAGCGGAAGAGACCCAGTACTTC
clone_size: -; d_call: -; j_call: TRBJ1-6; v_call: TRBV25-1; cdr3_aa: CASRRGNSPLHF; cdr3_nt: TGTGCCAGCAGGAGGGGAAATTCACCCCTCCACTTT
clone_size: -; d_call: -; j_call: TRBJ1-5; v_call: TRBV2; cdr3_aa: CASSEIGGNQPQHF; cdr3_nt: TGTGCCAGCAGTGAAATAGGAGGCAATCAGCCCCAGCATTTT
clone_size: -; d_call: TRBD2; j_call: TRBJ2-2; v_call: TRBV10-1; cdr3_aa: CASSESVPGGNTGELFF; cdr3_nt: TGCGCCAGCAGTGAGTCAGTGCCGGGAGGAAACACCGGGGAGCTGTTTTTT
clone_size: -; d_call: -; j_call: TRBJ1-2; v_call: TRBV11-2; cdr3_aa: CASSLGAGINYGYTF; cdr3_nt: TGTGCCAGCAGCTTAGGTGCAGGAATTAACTATGGCTACACCTTC
clone_size: -; d_call: -; j_call: TRBJ2-7; v_call: TRBV15; cdr3_aa: CATSTPSGHFYEQYF; cdr3_nt: TGTGCCACCAGCACTCCCTCGGGACACTTTTACGAGCAGTACTTC
clone_size: once; d_call: -; j_call: TRBJ2-5; v_call: TRBV5-1; cdr3_aa: CASSSLGLETLETQYF; cdr3_nt: TGCGCCAGCAGCTCGCTGGGACTGGAAACCTTGGAGACCCAGTACTTC
clone_size: -; d_call: -; j_call: TRBJ1-2; v_call: TRBV19; cdr3_aa: CASRNEDGLSARGYTF; cdr3_nt: TGTGCCAGTAGGAACGAGGACGGACTTTCCGCTAGAGGCTACACCTTC
clone_size: -; d_call: -; j_call: TRBJ1-2; v_call: TRBV5-1; cdr3_aa: CASSKEVAGYGYTF; cdr3_nt: TGCGCCAGCAGCAAGGAAGTAGCCGGCTATGGCTACACCTTC
clone_size: -; d_call: TRBD1; j_call: TRBJ1-4; v_call: TRBV6-6; cdr3_aa: CASNPDRGGEKLFF; cdr3_nt: TGTGCCAGCAACCCGGACAGGGGGGGTGAAAAACTGTTTTTT
clone_size: -; d_call: TRBD1; j_call: TRBJ1-4; v_call: TRBV6-1; cdr3_aa: CASIRDRAQEKLFF; cdr3_nt: TGTGCCAGCATTAGGGACAGGGCACAAGAAAAACTGTTTTTT
clone_size: -; d_call: -; j_call: TRBJ1-4; v_call: TRBV19; cdr3_aa: CASSSRPGFEKLFF; cdr3_nt: TGTGCCAGTAGTAGCCGGCCCGGGTTCGAAAAACTGTTTTTT
clone_size: -; d_call: -; j_call: TRBJ2-3; v_call: TRBV9; cdr3_aa: CASSVVGVSTDTQYF; cdr3_nt: TGTGCCAGCAGCGTAGTGGGCGTCAGCACAGATACGCAGTATTTT
clone_size: -; d_call: -; j_call: TRBJ2-3; v_call: TRBV5-6; cdr3_aa: CASSLGFGTVGGTDTQYF; cdr3_nt: TGTGCCAGCAGCTTGGGTTTCGGGACCGTGGGGGGAACAGATACGCAGTATTTT
clone_size: once; d_call: -; j_call: TRBJ2-5; v_call: TRBV19; cdr3_aa: CASSLPGQLAKTQYF; cdr3_nt: TGTGCCAGTAGTCTCCCGGGACAACTAGCGAAGACCCAGTACTTC
clone_size: -; d_call: TRBD1; j_call: TRBJ2-7; v_call: TRBV29-1; cdr3_aa: CSVYTGQTYEQYF; cdr3_nt: TGCAGCGTTTATACGGGACAGACCTACGAGCAGTACTTC
clone_size: -; d_call: -; j_call: TRBJ1-5; v_call: TRBV10-3; cdr3_aa: CAISSGAESNQPQHF; cdr3_nt: TGTGCCATCAGCTCAGGGGCGGAAAGCAATCAGCCCCAGCATTTT
clone_size: medium-sized; d_call: -; j_call: TRBJ1-1; v_call: TRBV6-5; cdr3_aa: CASFLGTGGLAFF; cdr3_nt: TGTGCCAGCTTCCTCGGAACGGGGGGGTTGGCTTTCTTT
clone_size: -; d_call: -; j_call: TRBJ2-2; v_call: TRBV18; cdr3_aa: CASSPYPGELFF; cdr3_nt: TGTGCCAGCTCACCTTACCCCGGGGAGCTGTTTTTT
clone_size: -; d_call: -; j_call: TRBJ1-1; v_call: TRBV5-8; cdr3_aa: CASSLNWRRTGTEAFF; cdr3_nt: TGTGCCAGCAGCTTGAACTGGAGGCGAACGGGCACTGAAGCTTTCTTT
clone_size: -; d_call: -; j_call: TRBJ2-5; v_call: TRBV27; cdr3_aa: CASSSTYGRVKTQYF; cdr3_nt: TGTGCCAGCAGTTCGACCTACGGGCGGGTGAAGACCCAGTACTTC
clone_size: -; d_call: -; j_call: TRBJ2-5; v_call: TRBV30; cdr3_aa: CAWTNTGETQYF; cdr3_nt: TGTGCCTGGACTAATACGGGGGAGACCCAGTACTTC
clone_size: -; d_call: -; j_call: TRBJ2-2; v_call: TRBV27; cdr3_aa: CASSFSANTGELFF; cdr3_nt: TGTGCCAGCAGTTTCAGTGCGAACACCGGGGAGCTGTTTTTT